This entry lists 14 T cell receptor beta chains sequenced from one sample in a study of beta chain features in type 1 diabetes. The isolated RNA, all of it, was reverse transcribed, so expressed TCRB transcripts were what got sequenced. Profiling relied on immunoSEQ multiplex PCR, and the TCRdb table lists in-frame clones only, not all of them. The repertoire holds 95,000 to 150,000 clones, with around 17% as singletons. Their antigens remain unidentified. Study-wide points: All four CD4+ subsets of Type 1 diabetes patients contained TCRB CDR3s that were moderately but significantly shorter.

Sequences were obtained from central memory CD4+ T cells from blood. These TCRs come from a man aged 25 to 40 with type 1 diabetes.

The chain couples TRBV9 to TRBJ2-2; 7 bases line up with TRBD1. Germline V gene data show CDR1 as SGDLS and CDR2 as YYNGEE. The trim removed 4 bases at V and 3 bases at J, leaving 6 bases unmatched. The CDR3 is 15 amino acids. Here the CDR3 DNA reads TGTGCCAGCAGCCGACAGGGTCTTGACACCGGGGAGCTGTTTTTT. This sequence encodes CASSRQGLDTGELFF.

The DNA for the CDR3 is TGTGCCAGCAGCTTTAGCGGGGACCATGGCTACACCTTC. It encodes CASSFSGDHGYTF. The chain links TRBV7-9 to TRBJ1-2, with a weak D call TRBD1 (5 bases). The CDR3 runs to 13 residues. Trimming removed 3 bases at V and 6 bases at J, with 11 bases between. The V gene's germline CDR1 is SEHNR and CDR2 FQNEAQ (reference sequence).

The genes are TRBV4-3 and TRBJ2-7, with TRBD1 matching over 8 bases. Unmatched junction bases numbered 4, after V lost 4 bases and J lost 2 bases. The CDR3 covers 14 residues. The V gene's germline CDR1 is LGHNA and CDR2 YSLEER. The CDR3 DNA sequence: TGCGCCAGCAGCCTTAGACAGGGGACCTACGAGCAGTACTTC. It encodes CASSLRQGTYEQYF.

This chain uses TRBV6-6 with TRBJ1-6; no reliable D call. The CDR3 is made up of 11 amino acids. The V gene's germline CDR1 is MNHNY and CDR2 SVGAGI (reference sequence). Trimming took off 6 bases at V and 3 bases at J, with 0 bases between the two ends. The CDR3 coding sequence is TGTGCCAGCAGCTATAATTCACCCCTCCACTTT. It translates to CASSYNSPLHF.

The J gene is TRBJ2-5, the V gene TRBV7-9; D not resolved. V was trimmed by 2 bases and J by 1 base, leaving 5 bases between them. The CDR3 is 13 residues long. The germline V gene encodes CDR1 SEHNR and CDR2 FQNEAQ (reference sequence). Written as DNA, the CDR3 is TGTGCCAGCAGCTTAATCCCCCAAGAGACCCAGTACTTC. Residues: CASSLIPQETQYF.

This clone came up once. The CDR3 reads CSVEFRGRHQETQYF. In DNA form, the CDR3 reads TGCAGCGTTGAATTCAGGGGGCGTCACCAAGAGACCCAGTACTTC. This chain links TRBV29-1 with TRBJ2-5; 8 bases agree with TRBD1. This CDR3 is 15 amino acids long. Per germline, CDR1 SQVTM and CDR2 ANQGSEA. V was clipped by 2 bases and J by 0 bases; unmatched bases: 5.

This clone has a handful of counts. In the same sample, other DNA sequences code for this CDR3. The CDR3 DNA follows: TGCGCCAGCAGCCAGGGACAGGGTAGCTCCTACGAGCAGTACTTC. Amino acid sequence: CASSQGQGSSYEQYF. The chain joins TRBV5-1 to TRBJ2-7; 9 bases line up with TRBD1. The J segment lost 0 bases and the V segment lost 4 bases, leaving 5 bases of the junction unmatched. CDR3 length: 15 amino acids. Germline CDR1 reads SGHRS; CDR2 reads YFSETQ. The variable domain in full, with the rest retrieved from reference TRBV5-1 and TRBJ2-7, is KAGVTQTPRYLIKTRGQQVTLSCSPISGHRSVSWYQQTPGQGLQFLFEYFSETQRNKGNFPGRFSGRQFSNSRSEMNVSTLELGDSALYLCASSQGQGSSYEQYFGPGTRLTVT.

This chain uses TRBV19 with TRBJ2-3; D gene ambiguous. V was shortened by 10 bases and J by 2 bases, with 13 bases between the two germline ends. CDR1 and CDR2 from the germline V gene are LNHDA and SQIVND (reference sequence). This CDR3 region has 13 residues. The CDR3 spells CATNGPTTDTQYF. The CDR3 DNA reads as TGTGCCACAAACGGACCGACCACAGATACGCAGTATTTT. The entire variable domain, with the rest obtained from reference TRBV19 and TRBJ2-3, is as follows: DGGITQSPKYLFRKEGQNVTLSCEQNLNHDAMYWYRQDPGQGLRLIYYSQIVNDFQKGDIAEGYSVSREKKESFPLTVTSAQKNPTAFYLCATNGPTTDTQYFGPGTRLTVL.

A few counts support this clone. The chain recombines TRBV28 with TRBJ2-1, with 8 bases matching TRBD1. Germline assignment: CDR1 MDHEN and CDR2 SYDVKM. The V segment lost 5 bases and the J segment 4 bases; nucleotides outside the gene matches: 10. The CDR3 consists of 16 residues. The chain's CDR3 is CASSRVPGGGYNEQFF. The CDR3 nucleotides are TGTGCCAGCAGTCGGGTCCCAGGGGGCGGGTACAATGAGCAGTTCTTC.

This clone was recorded many times. The chain links TRBV7-3 to TRBJ2-1; unclear D gene. The CDR3 covers 13 residues. Trimming took 5 bases from V and 7 from J, leaving 12 bases between them. The germline gives CDR1 SGHTA, CDR2 FQGTGA. The CDR3 here is CASSDQFKNEQFF. The DNA for the CDR3 is TGTGCCAGCAGCGATCAATTTAAGAATGAGCAGTTCTTC.

Many counts were recorded for this clone. The genes are TRBV7-2 and TRBJ2-3, with D unclear. V dropped 5 bases and J dropped 6 bases, with 15 bases sitting between them. Germline-derived CDR1 and CDR2 are SGHTA and FQGNSA. The CDR3 has 14 amino acids. This chain's CDR3 is CASSPWGMVDTQYF. The CDR3 region has the DNA TGTGCCAGCAGCCCCTGGGGAATGGTTGATACGCAGTATTTT.

J is TRBJ2-4 and V is TRBV28; tentative D call: TRBD2 (6 bases). The CDR3 spans 15 residues. Germline values: CDR1 MDHEN, CDR2 SYDVKM. V dropped 6 bases and J dropped 2 bases, with 14 bases sitting between them. CDR3 nucleotide sequence: TGTGCCAGCAGCCCTTCCGGAGGGACCAAAAACATTCAGTACTTC. Translated, it gives CASSPSGGTKNIQYF.

This sequence joins TRBV9 and TRBJ2-1; no reliable D call. Germline lookup yields CDR1 SGDLS and CDR2 YYNGEE. V was cut by 3 bases and J by 5 bases, with 9 bases left in between. The CDR3 is 13 residues long. This CDR3 is CASSGPANNEQFF. In nucleotides, the CDR3 is TGTGCCAGCAGCGGCCCAGCTAACAATGAGCAGTTCTTC.

In its sample, this clone was seen a few times. The sample has other DNA sequences that encode this CDR3 too. The rearrangement joins TRBV5-4 to TRBJ2-7, with 9 positions matching TRBD1. V lost 2 bases to trimming and J lost 4 bases; unmatched junction nucleotides: 4. The CDR3 contains 14 residues. CDR1 and CDR2 (germline): SGHNT, YYREEE (reference sequence). The CDR3 nucleotides read TGTGCCAGCAGCTTCGGACAGGGGAGGTACGAGCAGTACTTC. Its protein is CASSFGQGRYEQYF.